The clone carrying this T cell receptor beta chain was detected only a few times. The antigen remains unidentified. The repertoire was sequenced with immunoSEQ multiplex PCR; TCRdb's copy has only in-frame clones and lacks some. The data contain tens of thousands of clones, 65% to 85% of them singletons. Time point: baseline, week 1 (first vaccination visit). As to treatment: pre-vaccination baseline after standard-of-care therapy. Every donor had a new WHO grade 3 or 4 astrocytoma that was IDH1-mutant, with loss of nuclear ATRX. The CDR3 has 12 amino acids. V was trimmed by 5 bases and J by 9 bases, leaving 11 bases between them. Per the germline V gene, CDR1 is SGHAT and CDR2 is FQDESV (reference sequence). The sample is drawn from a study of a mutant IDH1 vaccine in newly diagnosed glioma. Points from the study as a whole: The study observed vaccine-induced immune responses in more than 80% of patients. With respect to changes in top peripheral T cell clonotypes, pseudoprogression seemed unrelated.

This specimen was peripheral blood mononuclear cells (PBMCs), taken from a glioma patient treated with radiotherapy, temozolomide or both. This rearrangement joins TRBV11-1 to TRBJ2-1; D uncertain. The clonotype comes from a young woman with glioma. Some clones in this sample may be carry-over from other donors' samples. The CDR3 loop reads CASSRKRTEQFF. The CDR3 coding sequence is TGTGCCAGCAGCAGGAAGCGCACTGAGCAGTTCTTC.